A single sample is the source of the 17 T cell receptor beta chains below, sequenced in a study of CD8 T cells in Susac syndrome. RNA in amounts of about 0.5 to 1 ug was reverse transcribed with random hexamers. TCRdb reprocessed the immunoSEQ multiplex PCR reads via MiXCR and lists one record per CDR3 protein. The sample yields tens of thousands of distinct CDR3 sequences, around 95% seen once. Sequenced: CD8+ T cells from PBMCs. The receptors here all came from a human donor with Susac syndrome.

The rearrangement joins TRBV25-1 to TRBJ2-1; D remains unclear. CDR1 and CDR2 from the germline V gene are MGHDK and SYGVNS. This CDR3 has 11 amino acids. V lost 3 bases and J lost 9, with 6 bases in between. CDR3 bases: TGTGCCAGCAGTGACAGTCTTGAGCAGTTCTTC. Its protein is CASSDSLEQFF.

The V call is TRBV9, the J call TRBJ2-7; TRBD2 aligns across 7 bases. The CDR3 spans 14 residues. Germline lookup yields CDR1 SGDLS and CDR2 YYNGEE. J was trimmed by 4 bases and V by 2 bases; bases with no gene match: 6. CDR3 protein: CASSVGGSVYEQYF. DNA of the CDR3: TGTGCCAGCAGCGTTGGCGGGAGCGTATACGAGCAGTACTTC.

The genes are TRBV4-3 and TRBJ2-7; D is perhaps TRBD2 (5 bases). This CDR3 contains 15 residues. Trimming took off 1 base at V and 3 bases at J, with 13 bases between the two ends. The V gene's germline CDR1 is LGHNA and CDR2 YSLEER. The CDR3 spells CASSQVDGEGYEQYF. CDR3 nucleotide sequence: TGCGCCAGCAGCCAAGTAGACGGGGAAGGCTACGAGCAGTACTTC.

The V call is TRBV4-1, the J call TRBJ1-1; D gene unclear. Trimming removed 2 bases at V and 3 bases at J, with 10 bases between. Germline CDR1 reads MGHRA; CDR2 reads YSYEKL. The CDR3 is 14 amino acids. CDR3 region: CASSQRRVDTEAFF. The CDR3 region has the DNA TGCGCCAGCAGCCAAAGGCGGGTCGACACTGAAGCTTTCTTT.

The CDR3 region has the DNA TGCGCCAGCAGCCAAGTTTGGGAGGGCCTCTACAATGAGCAGTTCTTC. Protein sequence: CASSQVWEGLYNEQFF. V is TRBV4-1 and J is TRBJ2-1, with 7 bases lining up with TRBD2. Looked up from germline, CDR1 is MGHRA and CDR2 is YSYEKL. CDR3 length equals 16 residues. V shed 1 base and J 3 bases; nucleotides not matched to a gene: 6.

V is TRBV6-5 and J is TRBJ2-7; 12 bases are shared with TRBD2. Germline-derived CDR1 and CDR2 are MNHEY and SVGAGI. The J segment lost 5 bases and the V segment lost 6 bases, leaving 8 bases of the junction unmatched. CDR3 length equals 15 residues. The CDR3 is CASSPLAGGPHEQYF. As DNA, the CDR3 is TGTGCCAGCAGCCCGCTAGCGGGAGGGCCCCACGAGCAGTACTTC.

The V gene is TRBV7-2, the J gene TRBJ2-1; a weak D match, TRBD2 (5 bases). Germline assignment: CDR1 SGHTA and CDR2 FQGNSA. The CDR3 sequence is 13 residues long. The ends were cut back, 4 bases at V and 4 bases at J, with 8 bases in the middle. The CDR3 DNA follows: TGTGCCAGCAGCTCGGGGATATACAATGAGCAGTTCTTC. This sequence encodes CASSSGIYNEQFF.

The genes are TRBV6-2 or TRBV6-3 and TRBJ2-1; tentatively, D is TRBD2 (5 bases). This CDR3 contains 14 residues. V was shortened by 2 bases and J by 7 bases, with 12 bases between the two germline ends. Germline loops: CDR1 MNHEY, CDR2 SVGEGT. For the CDR3, the DNA is TGTGCCAGCAGTTACGGCGGAGGCCGGAATGAGCAGTTCTTC. Its protein is CASSYGGGRNEQFF.

V usage is TRBV7-9 and J usage is TRBJ2-1; D is perhaps TRBD2 (5 bases). CDR3 length equals 13 residues. V was clipped by 0 bases and J by 8 bases, with 8 bases between them. The germline gives CDR1 SEHNR, CDR2 FQNEAQ (reference sequence). The CDR3 sequence: CASSLATRDEQFF. For the CDR3, the DNA is TGTGCCAGCAGCTTAGCTACGCGGGATGAGCAGTTCTTC.

The rearrangement joins TRBV27 to TRBJ2-1; the D is unclear. CDR3 length: 14 residues. Between the trimmed V and J ends, which lost 1 base and 5 bases, there was a span of 9 bases. CDR1 is MNHEY and CDR2 is SMNVEV in the germline V gene (reference sequence). DNA for the CDR3: TGTGCCAGCAGTTTATGGCAGATGGACAATGAGCAGTTCTTC. It is translated as CASSLWQMDNEQFF.

The J gene is TRBJ2-1, the V gene TRBV13; D perhaps matches TRBD2 (5 bases). V dropped 4 bases and J dropped 0 bases, with 10 bases sitting between them. There are 15 residues in the CDR3. Germline-derived CDR1 and CDR2 are PRHDT and FYEKMQ (reference sequence). The CDR3 loop reads CASSSGESSYNEQFF. The CDR3 DNA is TGTGCCAGCAGCTCCGGGGAGAGCTCCTACAATGAGCAGTTCTTC.

The chain employs TRBV5-6 and TRBJ1-1; D not resolved. V lost 0 bases and J 0 bases, leaving 9 bases between the germline ends. The CDR3 extends over 15 amino acids. Germline assignment: CDR1 SGHDT and CDR2 YYEEEE. CDR3 nucleotide sequence: TGTGCCAGCAGCTTGGCCGGCATGATGAACACTGAAGCTTTCTTT. Encoded protein: CASSLAGMMNTEAFF. Together with reference TRBV5-6 and TRBJ1-1, the CDR3 gives the full variable domain: DAGVTQSPTHLIKTRGQQVTLRCSPKSGHDTVSWYQQALGQGPQFIFQYYEEEERQRGNFPDRFSGHQFPNYSSELNVNALLLGDSALYLCASSLAGMMNTEAFFGQGTRLTVV.

This clonotype was picked up one time. J is TRBJ2-1 and V is TRBV20-1; TRBD1 agrees at 8 bases. CDR1 is DFQATT and CDR2 is SNEGSKA in the germline V gene (reference sequence). J lost 2 bases, V lost 0 bases, and 12 bases had no gene match. The CDR3 runs to 18 residues. CDR3 bases: TGCAGTGCTAGAGAATTGGCAGGGGGCAAGTCACCCTACAATGAGCAGTTCTTC. This encodes CSARELAGGKSPYNEQFF.

The V gene is TRBV20-1, the J gene TRBJ2-7; D is uncertain. CDR1 is DFQATT and CDR2 is SNEGSKA in the germline V gene (reference sequence). Trimming stripped 3 bases from V and 3 bases from J, with 12 bases between. The CDR3 contains 13 residues. The CDR3, as DNA: TGCAGTGCTAGGGGTAACTCTTACTACGAGCAGTACTTC. Protein sequence: CSARGNSYYEQYF.

The chain recombines TRBV13 with TRBJ2-5; 7 bases match TRBD2. The CDR3 is 15 amino acids. With V trimmed by 5 bases and J by 2 bases, 8 bases remained unmatched. Germline values: CDR1 PRHDT, CDR2 FYEKMQ (reference sequence). As DNA, the CDR3 is TGTGCCAGCAGCGCCTCTAGCGGAGTTCAAGAGACCCAGTACTTC. Protein product: CASSASSGVQETQYF.

The gene calls are TRBV29-1 and TRBJ2-7, with D uncertain. CDR1 is SQVTM and CDR2 is ANQGSEA in the germline V gene. V was clipped by 1 base and J by 4 bases, with 20 bases between them. CDR3 length: 16 residues. DNA of the CDR3: TGCAGCGTTGAAGCCCCCGCCGCACCAGGTGCATACGAGCAGTACTTC. Protein sequence: CSVEAPAAPGAYEQYF.

The V call is TRBV12-3 or TRBV12-4, the J call TRBJ1-5; no definite D call. The CDR3 extends over 11 amino acids. Trimming took off 3 bases at V and 5 bases at J, with 2 bases between the two ends. CDR3 sequence reads: CASSFDQPQHF. The CDR3 DNA sequence: TGTGCCAGCAGTTTCGATCAGCCCCAGCATTTT.